This T cell receptor beta chain appears in the sequencing data of a study of T cells after yellow fever vaccination. Points on this clonotype: Its antigen is unknown.

Study-wide results and limits: There was a small share of clonotypes that showed up in both the CD4 and CD8 compartments. The secondary T-cell response peaked on day 5, not day 15, but was weaker.

TCR cDNA was made by 5'RACE template switching, adding a universal primer site and UMIs. TCRdb re-derived calls from the 5' RACE reads in MiXCR, one entry per CDR3 protein. The profile shows more than 450,000 distinct CDR3 sequences, less than 25% of them singletons. Germline CDR1 is SGDLS and CDR2 is YYNGEE. There are 16 residues in the CDR3. V lost 0 bases and J lost 2; bases outside the gene matches: 6. The rearrangement uses TRBV9 and TRBJ2-5; 8 nucleotides agree with TRBD2. The receptor comes from a man younger than 30 who received the YFV17D yellow fever vaccine. Sequencing was performed on PBMCs, taken 21 days after the first yellow fever vaccination. DNA for the CDR3: TGTGCCAGCAGCGTAGGAAATAGCGGGGCACAAGAGACCCAGTACTTC. It specifies CASSVGNSGAQETQYF.